This T cell receptor beta chain was profiled in a study of T cell repertoires in cytomegalovirus infection. On the study more broadly: Matching HLA type and CMV infection were both indicated by public TCR beta signatures.

This clonotype has a count of ten or more. Its antigen is undetermined. The germline V gene has CDR1 SGHTA and CDR2 FQGNSA. The CDR3 covers 14 residues. V lost 2 bases to trimming and J lost 3 bases, with 10 bases between them. TCRdb reprocessed the reads with MiXCR, giving one entry per CDR3 protein. This table has some 500,000 distinct CDR3 sequences, around 35% appearing once. Sequencing used cultured PBMCs, obtained from culture after CMV antigen stimulation. This chain connects TRBV7-2 to TRBJ1-1; D is perhaps TRBD1 (5 bases). The sequence came from a human donor in good health (CMV status not recorded). Some clones in this sample may be carry-over from other donors' samples. The CDR3 nucleotides read TGTGCCAGCAGCTTAAGGGTCAGGGACACTGAAGCTTTCTTT. Its protein product is CASSLRVRDTEAFF.